This TCR beta chain stems from a study of immune cell composition in non-small cell lung cancer. The CDR3 is 13 amino acids. Trimming removed 7 bases from V and 1 base from J, with 10 bases in between. CDR1 and CDR2 (germline): SEHNR, FQNEAQ (reference sequence). TCRdb's table, derived via immunoSEQ multiplex PCR, lists solely in-frame clones and lacks some. The data show fewer than 3,500 clones, roughly 74% seen once. This sequence was found in a human donor with non-small cell lung cancer. Sequenced sample: lung tumor tissue. This chain links TRBV7-9 with TRBJ1-1; TRBD1 might be the D (5 bases). The CDR3 spells CASNTQGNTEAFF. The CDR3 DNA reads as TGTGCCAGCAACACGCAGGGGAACACTGAAGCTTTCTTT.